These 9 T cell receptor beta chains were all obtained from the same sample, sequenced in a study of blood T cell repertoires in COVID-19 (TCRdb year 2020). Library construction relied on the immunoSEQ multiplex PCR assay. TCRdb mirrors the immuneACCESS table, restricted to in-frame sequences. Some clones are absent from its copies; in checked studies, under half trace to an unresolved V gene, and the reason for the others is unknown. The sample contains 120,000 or so clones, about 85% of them found a single time. Of the sample, 25% to 30% falls within the top ten clones. Source material: peripheral blood. These receptors were obtained from a woman of 80 years or more with acute or convalescent COVID-19.

The CDR3 protein is CASSLNRVYNYGYTF. The CDR3 DNA is TGCGCCAGCAGCTTGAACAGGGTTTATAACTATGGCTACACCTTC. The J gene is TRBJ1-2, the V gene TRBV5-1, with D possibly matching TRBD1 (6 bases). The CDR3 is made up of 15 amino acids. Germline V gene sequence: CDR1 SGHRS, CDR2 YFSETQ. Trimming took 1 base from V and 1 from J, leaving 11 bases between them.

This CDR3 is CASSVSVYGYTF. The CDR3 DNA reads TGTGCCAGCAGTGTCTCGGTCTATGGCTACACCTTC. The chain has TRBV2 and TRBJ1-2; no clear D. V gave up 4 bases and J gave up 4 bases, with 7 bases separating them. CDR3 length: 12 residues. Per germline, CDR1 SNHLY and CDR2 FYNNEI.

This sequence joins TRBV19 and TRBJ1-2; the match to TRBD1 covers 11 bases. V shed 10 bases, J shed 6 bases, and the junction held 13 bases outside the gene matches. Germline V gene data show CDR1 as LNHDA and CDR2 as SQIVND (reference sequence). This CDR3 region has 15 residues. CDR3 in DNA: TGTGCCACCCTAACTGAAGGACAGGGGGCGGATGGCTACACCTTC. Translated: CATLTEGQGADGYTF.

The chain couples TRBV5-1 to TRBJ1-1, with D uncertain. The germline V gene has CDR1 SGHRS and CDR2 YFSETQ. The CDR3 runs to 14 residues. With 4 bases removed from V and 1 base from J, the gap between germline ends came to 11 bases. Here the CDR3 reads CASSPLNTNTEAFF. The CDR3 DNA sequence: TGCGCCAGCAGCCCCCTCAACACGAACACTGAAGCTTTCTTT.

The chain uses TRBV5-5 and TRBJ1-4; weak D call: TRBD1 (6 bases). Between the trimmed V and J ends, which lost 6 bases and 7 bases, there was a span of 25 bases. The CDR3 spans 17 residues. Per germline, CDR1 SGHKS and CDR2 YYEKEE (reference sequence). The CDR3 DNA is TGTGCCAGCATGGGGAGCACAGGGATCGGACGGGTTGAAAAACTGTTTTTT. It specifies CASMGSTGIGRVEKLFF.

This clone has only one observation. As DNA, the CDR3 is TGCAGCGCTAGACTAGAGAGAGAGACCCAGTACTTC. This encodes CSARLERETQYF. V usage is TRBV29-1 and J usage is TRBJ2-5; D might be TRBD2 (6 bases). V was clipped by 7 bases and J by 4 bases, with 13 bases between them. Germline V gene data show CDR1 as SQVTM and CDR2 as ANQGSEA. There are 12 residues in the CDR3. Full variable domain (outside the CDR3, taken from reference TRBV29-1 and TRBJ2-5): SAVISQKPSRDICQRGTSLTIQCQVDSQVTMMFWYRQQPGQSLTLIATANQGSEATYESGFVIDKFPISRPNLTFSTLTVSNMSPEDSSIYLCSARLERETQYFGPGTRLLVL.

The rearrangement links TRBV27 to TRBJ1-1, with TRBD1 identical over 8 bases. CDR1 and CDR2 (germline): MNHEY, SMNVEV (reference sequence). J gave up 6 bases and V 7 bases, and 4 bases lay outside the gene matches. This CDR3 comprises 12 residues. CDR3 residues: CASKTGASEAFF. The CDR3 DNA reads as TGTGCCAGCAAGACAGGGGCCTCTGAAGCTTTCTTT.

The chain couples TRBV5-1 to TRBJ2-5; 9 nucleotides match TRBD1. With 4 bases clipped from V and 5 bases from J, the junction kept 6 bases outside the gene matches. The CDR3 is 14 residues long. Germline V gives CDR1 SGHRS, CDR2 YFSETQ. The CDR3 loop reads CASSRNRGQETQYF. In DNA, the CDR3 is TGCGCCAGCAGCAGGAACAGGGGGCAGGAGACCCAGTACTTC.

This clone was observed a single time. The chain couples TRBV14 to TRBJ1-1; TRBD1 aligns across 7 bases. Germline-derived CDR1 and CDR2 are SGHDN and FVKESK. The CDR3 has 14 residues. The ends lost 3 bases at V and 7 bases at J; junction bases unmatched: 8. Written as DNA, the CDR3 is TGTGCCAGCAGCCAGGACAGGAGCTACGTTGAAGCTTTCTTT. This codes for CASSQDRSYVEAFF.